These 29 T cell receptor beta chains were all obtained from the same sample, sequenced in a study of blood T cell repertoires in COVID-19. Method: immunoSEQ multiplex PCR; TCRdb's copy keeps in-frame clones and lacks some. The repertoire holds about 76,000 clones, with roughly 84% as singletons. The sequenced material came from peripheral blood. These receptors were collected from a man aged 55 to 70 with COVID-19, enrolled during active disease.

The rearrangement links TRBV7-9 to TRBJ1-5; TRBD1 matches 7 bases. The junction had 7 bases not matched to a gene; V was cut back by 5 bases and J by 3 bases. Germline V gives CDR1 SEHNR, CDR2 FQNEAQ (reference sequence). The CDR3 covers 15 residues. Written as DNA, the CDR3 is TGTGCCAGCAGCCTATCAGGGGGGTTCAATCAGCCCCAGCATTTT. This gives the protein CASSLSGGFNQPQHF.

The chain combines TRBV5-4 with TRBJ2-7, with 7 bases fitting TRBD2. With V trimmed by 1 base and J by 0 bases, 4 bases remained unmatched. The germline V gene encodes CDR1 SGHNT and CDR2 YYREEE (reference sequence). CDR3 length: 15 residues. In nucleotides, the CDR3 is TGTGCCAGCAGCTTGTCTAGCGGTCGCTCCTACGAGCAGTACTTC. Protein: CASSLSSGRSYEQYF.

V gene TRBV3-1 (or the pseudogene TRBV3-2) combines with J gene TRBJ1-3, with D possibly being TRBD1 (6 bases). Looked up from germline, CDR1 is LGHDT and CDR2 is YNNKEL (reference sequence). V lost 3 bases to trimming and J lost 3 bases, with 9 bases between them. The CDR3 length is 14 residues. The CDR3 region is CASSHSGDGNTIYF. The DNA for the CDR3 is TGTGCCAGCAGCCATTCAGGGGATGGAAACACCATATATTTT.

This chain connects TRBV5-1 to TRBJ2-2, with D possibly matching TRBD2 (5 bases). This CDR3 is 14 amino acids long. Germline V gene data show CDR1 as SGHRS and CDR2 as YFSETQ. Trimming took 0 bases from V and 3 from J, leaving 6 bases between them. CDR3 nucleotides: TGCGCCAGCAGCTTGGCGGACTACACCGGGGAGCTGTTTTTT. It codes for CASSLADYTGELFF.

The CDR3: CASSIQGLGNTEAFF. CDR3 in DNA: TGCGCCAGCAGCATACAGGGATTGGGGAACACTGAAGCTTTCTTT. The chain links TRBV5-1 to TRBJ1-1, with D possibly being TRBD1 (6 bases). This CDR3 contains 15 residues. The ends were cut back, 4 bases at V and 1 base at J, with 14 bases in the middle. In germline, CDR1 is SGHRS, CDR2 YFSETQ.

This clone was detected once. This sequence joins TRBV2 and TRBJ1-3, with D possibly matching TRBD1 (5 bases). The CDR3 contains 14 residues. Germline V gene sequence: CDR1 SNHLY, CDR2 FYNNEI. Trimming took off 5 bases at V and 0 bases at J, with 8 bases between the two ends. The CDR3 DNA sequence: TGTGCCAGCAGTCGTACAGGCTCTGGAAACACCATATATTTT. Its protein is CASSRTGSGNTIYF.

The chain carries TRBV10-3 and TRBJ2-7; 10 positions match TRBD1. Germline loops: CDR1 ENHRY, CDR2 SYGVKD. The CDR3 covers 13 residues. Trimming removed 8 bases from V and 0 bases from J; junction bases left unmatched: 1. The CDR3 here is CAIRDRGSYEQYF. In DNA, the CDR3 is TGTGCCATCCGGGACAGGGGCTCCTACGAGCAGTACTTC.

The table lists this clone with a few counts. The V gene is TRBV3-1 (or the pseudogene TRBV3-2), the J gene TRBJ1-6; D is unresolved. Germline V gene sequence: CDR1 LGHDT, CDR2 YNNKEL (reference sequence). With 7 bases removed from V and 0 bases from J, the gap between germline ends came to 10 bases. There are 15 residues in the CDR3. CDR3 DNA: TGTGCCAGCAATATACAGAGCTCCTATAATTCACCCCTCCACTTT. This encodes CASNIQSSYNSPLHF.

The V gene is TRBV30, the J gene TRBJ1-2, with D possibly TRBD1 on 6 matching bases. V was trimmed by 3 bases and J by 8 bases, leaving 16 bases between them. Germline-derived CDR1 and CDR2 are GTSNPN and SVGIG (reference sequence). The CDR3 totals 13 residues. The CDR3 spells CAWSLTGSSGYTF. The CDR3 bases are TGTGCCTGGAGCCTTACAGGGAGTAGCGGCTACACCTTC.

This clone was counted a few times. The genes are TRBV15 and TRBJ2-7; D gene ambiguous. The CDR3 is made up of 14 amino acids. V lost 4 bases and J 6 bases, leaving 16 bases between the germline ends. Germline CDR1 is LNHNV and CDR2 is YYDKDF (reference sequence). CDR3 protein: CATSTRKTGREQYF. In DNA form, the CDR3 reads TGTGCCACCAGCACGAGAAAAACTGGGCGCGAGCAGTACTTC.

The CDR3 spells CASSIYGQGNNSPLHF. The CDR3 coding sequence is TGTGCCAGCAGTATCTACGGACAGGGTAATAATTCACCCCTCCACTTT. This chain uses TRBV27 with TRBJ1-6; 8 bases map to TRBD1. V was clipped by 5 bases and J by 5 bases; unmatched bases: 8. Germline V gene data show CDR1 as MNHEY and CDR2 as SMNVEV (reference sequence). This CDR3 has 16 amino acids.

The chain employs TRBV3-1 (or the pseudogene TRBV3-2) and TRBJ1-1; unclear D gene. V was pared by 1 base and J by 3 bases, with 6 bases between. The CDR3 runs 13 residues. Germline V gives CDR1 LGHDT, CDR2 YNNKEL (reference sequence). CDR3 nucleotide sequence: TGTGCCAGCAGCCAAGGGCGGTACACTGAAGCTTTCTTT. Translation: CASSQGRYTEAFF.

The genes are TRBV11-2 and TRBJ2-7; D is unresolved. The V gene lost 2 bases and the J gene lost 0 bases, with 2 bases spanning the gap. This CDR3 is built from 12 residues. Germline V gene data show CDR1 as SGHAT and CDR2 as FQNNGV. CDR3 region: CASSLLSYEQYF. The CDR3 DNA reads TGTGCCAGCAGCTTACTCTCCTACGAGCAGTACTTC.

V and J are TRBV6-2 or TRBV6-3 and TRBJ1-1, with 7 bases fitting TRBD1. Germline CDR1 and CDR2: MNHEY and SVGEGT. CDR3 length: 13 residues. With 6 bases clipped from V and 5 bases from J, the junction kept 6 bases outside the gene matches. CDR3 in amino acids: CASSAQGQTEAFF. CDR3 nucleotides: TGTGCCAGCAGCGCACAGGGGCAGACTGAAGCTTTCTTT.

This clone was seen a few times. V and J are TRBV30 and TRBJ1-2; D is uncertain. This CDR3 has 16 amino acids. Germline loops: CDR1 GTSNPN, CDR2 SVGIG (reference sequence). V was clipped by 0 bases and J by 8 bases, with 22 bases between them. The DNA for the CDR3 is TGTGCCTGGAGTGTACAAAGGATGGGAAAACGGAGGGGCTACACCTTC. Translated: CAWSVQRMGKRRGYTF.

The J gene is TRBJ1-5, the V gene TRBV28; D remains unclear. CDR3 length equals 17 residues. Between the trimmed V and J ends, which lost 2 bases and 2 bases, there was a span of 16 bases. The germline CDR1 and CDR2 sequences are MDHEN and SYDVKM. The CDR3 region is CASSLPRGRGGNQPQHF. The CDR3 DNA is TGTGCCAGCAGTTTACCCCGGGGAAGAGGCGGCAATCAGCCCCAGCATTTT. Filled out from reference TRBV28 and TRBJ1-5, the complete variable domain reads DVKVTQSSRYLVKRTGEKVFLECVQDMDHENMFWYRQDPGLGLRLIYFSYDVKMKEKGDIPEGYSVSREKKERFSLILESASTNQTSMYLCASSLPRGRGGNQPQHFGDGTRLSIL.

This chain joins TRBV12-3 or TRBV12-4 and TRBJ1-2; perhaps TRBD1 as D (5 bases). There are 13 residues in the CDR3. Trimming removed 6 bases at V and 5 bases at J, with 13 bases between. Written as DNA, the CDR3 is TGTGCCAGCAGCCCTACGGGGGAATATGGCTACACCTTC. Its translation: CASSPTGEYGYTF.

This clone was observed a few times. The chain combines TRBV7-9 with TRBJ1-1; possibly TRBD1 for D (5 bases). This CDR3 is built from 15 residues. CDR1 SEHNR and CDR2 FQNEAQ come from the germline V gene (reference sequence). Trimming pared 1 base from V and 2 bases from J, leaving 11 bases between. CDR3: CASSLEMTENTEAFF. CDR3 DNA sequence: TGTGCCAGCAGCTTAGAAATGACAGAAAACACTGAAGCTTTCTTT.

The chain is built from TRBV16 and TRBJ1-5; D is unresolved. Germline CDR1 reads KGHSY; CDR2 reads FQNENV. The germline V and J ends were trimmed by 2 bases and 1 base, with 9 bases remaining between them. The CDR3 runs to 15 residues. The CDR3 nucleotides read TGTGCCAGCAGCCAAACTGCAAGCAGCAATCAGCCCCAGCATTTT. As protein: CASSQTASSNQPQHF.

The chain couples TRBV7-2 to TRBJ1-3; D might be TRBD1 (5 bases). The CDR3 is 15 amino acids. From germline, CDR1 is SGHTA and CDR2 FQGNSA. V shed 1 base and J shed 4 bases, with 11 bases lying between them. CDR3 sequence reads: CASSLDVGAGNTIYF. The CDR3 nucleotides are TGTGCCAGCAGCTTAGATGTAGGGGCCGGAAACACCATATATTTT.

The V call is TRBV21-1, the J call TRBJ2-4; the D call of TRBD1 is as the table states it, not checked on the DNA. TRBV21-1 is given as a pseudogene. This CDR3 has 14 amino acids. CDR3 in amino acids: CASSNGTGKNIQYF. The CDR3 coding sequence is TGTGCCAGCAGCAACGGGACAGGGAAAAACATTCAGTACTTC.

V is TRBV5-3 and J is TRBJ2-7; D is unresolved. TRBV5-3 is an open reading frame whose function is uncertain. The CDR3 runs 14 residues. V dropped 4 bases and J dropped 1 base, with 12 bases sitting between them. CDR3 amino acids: CARSRLSNSYEQYF. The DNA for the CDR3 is TGTGCCAGAAGCCGGTTGAGCAATTCCTACGAGCAGTACTTC.

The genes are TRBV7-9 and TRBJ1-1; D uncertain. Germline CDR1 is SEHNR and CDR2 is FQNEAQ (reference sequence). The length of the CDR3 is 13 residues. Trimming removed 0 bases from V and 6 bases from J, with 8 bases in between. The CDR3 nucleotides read TGTGCCAGCAGCTTAGCCGCGGGGTCTGAAGCTTTCTTT. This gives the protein CASSLAAGSEAFF.

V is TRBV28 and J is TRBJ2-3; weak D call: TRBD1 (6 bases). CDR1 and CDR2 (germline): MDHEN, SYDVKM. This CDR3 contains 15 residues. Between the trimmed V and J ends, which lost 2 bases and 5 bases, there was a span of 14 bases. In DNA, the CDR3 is TGTGCCAGCAGTTTAGGGCAGGGGTGGGTAGATACGCAGTATTTT. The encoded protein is CASSLGQGWVDTQYF.

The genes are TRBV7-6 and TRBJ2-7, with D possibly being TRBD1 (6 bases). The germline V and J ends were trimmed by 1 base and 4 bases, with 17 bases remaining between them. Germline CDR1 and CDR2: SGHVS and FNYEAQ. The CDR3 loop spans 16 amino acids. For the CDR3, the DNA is TGTGCCAGCAGCTTAGGTCGTCAACTGGGGGCGTACGAGCAGTACTTC. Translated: CASSLGRQLGAYEQYF.

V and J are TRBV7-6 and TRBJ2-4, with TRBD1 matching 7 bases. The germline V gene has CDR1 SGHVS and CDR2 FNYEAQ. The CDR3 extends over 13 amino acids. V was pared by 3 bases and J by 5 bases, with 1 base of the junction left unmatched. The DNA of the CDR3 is TGTGCCAGCAGCTTGGGACAGCAAAACATTCAGTACTTC. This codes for CASSLGQQNIQYF.

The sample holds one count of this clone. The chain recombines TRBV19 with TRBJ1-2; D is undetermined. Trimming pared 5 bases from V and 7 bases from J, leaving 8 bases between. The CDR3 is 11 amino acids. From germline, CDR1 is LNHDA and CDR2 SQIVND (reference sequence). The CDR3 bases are TGTGCCAGTAGTTCCCGCAGTGGCTACACCTTC. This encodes CASSSRSGYTF.

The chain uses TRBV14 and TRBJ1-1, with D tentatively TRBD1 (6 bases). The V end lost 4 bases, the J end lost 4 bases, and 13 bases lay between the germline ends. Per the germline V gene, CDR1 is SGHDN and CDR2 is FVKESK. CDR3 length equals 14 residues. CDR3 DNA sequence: TGTGCCAGCAGCCGGTTAGACAGGAGCACTGAAGCTTTCTTT. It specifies CASSRLDRSTEAFF.

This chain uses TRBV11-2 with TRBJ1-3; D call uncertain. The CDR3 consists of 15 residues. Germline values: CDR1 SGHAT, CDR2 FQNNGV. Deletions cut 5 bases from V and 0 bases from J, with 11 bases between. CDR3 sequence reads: CASSLRSFSGNTIYF. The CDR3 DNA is TGTGCCAGCAGCCTGCGGAGTTTCTCTGGAAACACCATATATTTT.